Below, one T cell receptor beta chain is given with its context. Its cognate antigen is unknown. Time point given: cycle 4 day 1 (C4D1), after around six weeks of nivolumab. There was relapse after autologous stem cell transplantation in every patient, and there was variation in brentuximab vedotin exposure. Using immunoSEQ multiplex PCR, the repertoire was profiled, and TCRdb retains in-frame clones only, with some absent. The sample consists of 9,500 or so clones, roughly 80% of them appearing once. These data come from a study of PD-1 blockade in classical Hodgkin lymphoma. Study conclusions and caveats: The authors have not defined what causes the repertoire differences, possibly disease activity or prior therapy. CD4+ but not CD8+ TCR diversity rose significantly by C4D1. After ASCT, patients who started nivolumab under 1 year later were excluded.

This specimen was peripheral blood mononuclear cells (PBMCs), taken before the fourth cycle of nivolumab. The TCR sequence derives from a human donor with classical Hodgkin lymphoma.

The CDR3 here is CASSFNLNTDTQYF. In nucleotides, the CDR3 is TGCGCCAGCAGCTTTAACTTGAATACAGATACGCAGTATTTT. The chain has TRBV5-1 and TRBJ2-3; D gene ambiguous. The CDR3 has 14 amino acids. Deletions cut 2 bases from V and 3 bases from J, with 10 bases between. CDR1 is SGHRS, CDR2 YFSETQ, per germline.